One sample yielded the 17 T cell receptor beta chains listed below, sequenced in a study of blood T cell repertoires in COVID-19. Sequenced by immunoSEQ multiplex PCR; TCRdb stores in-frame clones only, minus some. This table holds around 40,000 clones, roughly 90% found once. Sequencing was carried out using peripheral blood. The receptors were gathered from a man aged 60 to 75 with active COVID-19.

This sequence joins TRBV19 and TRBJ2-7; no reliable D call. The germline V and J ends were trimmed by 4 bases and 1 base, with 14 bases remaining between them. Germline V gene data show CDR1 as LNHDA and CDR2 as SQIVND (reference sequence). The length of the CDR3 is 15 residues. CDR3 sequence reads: CASSSGSGSSYEQYF. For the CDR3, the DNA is TGTGCCAGTAGTAGCGGCAGTGGCAGTTCCTACGAGCAGTACTTC.

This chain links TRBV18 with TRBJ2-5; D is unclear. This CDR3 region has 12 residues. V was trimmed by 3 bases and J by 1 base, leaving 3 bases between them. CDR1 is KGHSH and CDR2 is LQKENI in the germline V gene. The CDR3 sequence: CASSPSQETQYF. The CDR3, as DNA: TGTGCCAGCTCACCTAGCCAAGAGACCCAGTACTTC.

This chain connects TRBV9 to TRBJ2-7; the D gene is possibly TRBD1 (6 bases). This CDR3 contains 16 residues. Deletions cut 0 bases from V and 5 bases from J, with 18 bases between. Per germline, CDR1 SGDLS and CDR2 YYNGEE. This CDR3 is CASSVAVGGGMDEQYF. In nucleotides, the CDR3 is TGTGCCAGCAGCGTAGCGGTCGGTGGGGGCATGGACGAGCAGTACTTC.

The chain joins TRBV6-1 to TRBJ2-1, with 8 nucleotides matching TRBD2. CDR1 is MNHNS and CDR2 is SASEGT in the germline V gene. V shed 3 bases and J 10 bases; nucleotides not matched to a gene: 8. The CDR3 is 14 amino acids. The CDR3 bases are TGTGCCAGCAGTGAGTTGAAGCGGGAGCGCGAGCAGTTCTTC. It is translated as CASSELKREREQFF.

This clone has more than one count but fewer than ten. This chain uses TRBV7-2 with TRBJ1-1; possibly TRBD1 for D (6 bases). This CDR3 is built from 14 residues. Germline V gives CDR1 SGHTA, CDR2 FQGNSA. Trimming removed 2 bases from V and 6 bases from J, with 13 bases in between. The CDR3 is CASSLFEGDAEAFF. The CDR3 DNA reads TGTGCCAGCAGCTTATTTGAGGGGGACGCTGAAGCTTTCTTT.

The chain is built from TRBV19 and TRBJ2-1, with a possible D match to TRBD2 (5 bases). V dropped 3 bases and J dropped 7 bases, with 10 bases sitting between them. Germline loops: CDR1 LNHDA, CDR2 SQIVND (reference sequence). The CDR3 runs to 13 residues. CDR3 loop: CASSIRRGNEQFF. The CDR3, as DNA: TGTGCCAGTAGTATTCGTAGAGGGAATGAGCAGTTCTTC.

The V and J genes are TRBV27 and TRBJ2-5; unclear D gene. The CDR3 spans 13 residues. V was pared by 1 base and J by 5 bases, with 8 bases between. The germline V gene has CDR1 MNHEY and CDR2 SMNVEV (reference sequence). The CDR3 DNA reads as TGTGCCAGCAGTTTATGGCCCCCGGAGACCCAGTACTTC. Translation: CASSLWPPETQYF.

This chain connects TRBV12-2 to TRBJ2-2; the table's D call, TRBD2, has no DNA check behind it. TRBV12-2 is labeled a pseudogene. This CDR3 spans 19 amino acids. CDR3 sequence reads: CASRFSRASGRKNTGELFF. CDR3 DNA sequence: TGTGCAAGTCGCTTTAGTAGGGCTAGCGGGAGGAAGAACACCGGGGAGCTGTTTTTT.

The CDR3 DNA reads TGTGCCAGCAGCCCGGGACAGGGGGCGGGGAGCACTGAAGCTTTCTTT. It yields the protein CASSPGQGAGSTEAFF. The V and J genes are TRBV6-6 and TRBJ1-1; 12 positions match TRBD1. The CDR3 consists of 16 residues. V was clipped by 6 bases and J by 4 bases; unmatched bases: 9. Germline CDR1 is MNHNY and CDR2 is SVGAGI (reference sequence).

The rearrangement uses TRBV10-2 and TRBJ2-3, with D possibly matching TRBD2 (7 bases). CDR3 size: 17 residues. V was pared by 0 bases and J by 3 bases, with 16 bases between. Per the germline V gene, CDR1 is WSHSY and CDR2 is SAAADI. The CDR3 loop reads CASSESVGGASTDTQYF. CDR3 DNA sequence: TGCGCCAGCAGTGAGTCAGTTGGGGGGGCGTCGACAGATACGCAGTATTTT.

The CDR3 coding sequence is TGCGCCAGCAGCCAAGAACCTCATCTGGGACAGGGGAACACTGAAGCTTTCTTT. As protein: CASSQEPHLGQGNTEAFF. The chain employs TRBV4-3 and TRBJ1-1, with TRBD1 matching over 9 bases. Germline lookup yields CDR1 LGHNA and CDR2 YSLEER. This CDR3 contains 18 residues. V was clipped by 0 bases and J by 1 base; unmatched bases: 9.

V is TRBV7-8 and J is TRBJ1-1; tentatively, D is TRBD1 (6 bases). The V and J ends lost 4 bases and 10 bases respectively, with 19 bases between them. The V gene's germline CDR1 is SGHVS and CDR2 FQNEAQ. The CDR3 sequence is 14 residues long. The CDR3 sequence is CASSSPVLQGRAFF. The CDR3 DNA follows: TGTGCCAGCAGCTCGCCGGTCCTACAGGGCAGAGCTTTCTTT.

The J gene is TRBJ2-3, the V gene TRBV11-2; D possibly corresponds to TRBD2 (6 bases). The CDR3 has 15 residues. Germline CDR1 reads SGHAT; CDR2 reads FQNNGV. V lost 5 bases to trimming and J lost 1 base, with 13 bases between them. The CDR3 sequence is CASSRGLAGTDTQYF. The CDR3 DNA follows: TGTGCCAGCAGCAGAGGATTAGCGGGCACAGATACGCAGTATTTT.

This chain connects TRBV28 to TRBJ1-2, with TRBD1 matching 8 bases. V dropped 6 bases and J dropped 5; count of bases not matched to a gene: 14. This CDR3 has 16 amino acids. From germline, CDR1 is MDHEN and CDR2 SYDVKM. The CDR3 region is CASSNSQGALRYGYTF. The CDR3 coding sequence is TGTGCCAGCAGCAACTCGCAGGGGGCACTTAGGTATGGCTACACCTTC.

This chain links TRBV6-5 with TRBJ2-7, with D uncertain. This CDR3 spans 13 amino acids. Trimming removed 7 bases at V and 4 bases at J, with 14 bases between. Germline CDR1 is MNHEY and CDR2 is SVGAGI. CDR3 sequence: CASIPEVTYEQYF. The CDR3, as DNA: TGTGCCAGCATCCCAGAGGTTACGTACGAGCAGTACTTC.

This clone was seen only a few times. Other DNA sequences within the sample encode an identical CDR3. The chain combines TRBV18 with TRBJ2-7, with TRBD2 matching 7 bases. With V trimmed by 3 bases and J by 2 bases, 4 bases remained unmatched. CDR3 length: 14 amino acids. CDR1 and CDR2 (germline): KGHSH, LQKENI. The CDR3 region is CASSPGTITYEQYF. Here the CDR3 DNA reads TGTGCCAGCTCACCTGGGACTATCACCTACGAGCAGTACTTC. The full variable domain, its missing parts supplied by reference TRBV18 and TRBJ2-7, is NAGVMQNPRHLVRRRGQEARLRCSPMKGHSHVYWYRQLPEEGLKFMVYLQKENIIDESGMPKERFSAEFPKEGPSILRIQQVVRGDSAAYFCASSPGTITYEQYFGPGTRLTVT.

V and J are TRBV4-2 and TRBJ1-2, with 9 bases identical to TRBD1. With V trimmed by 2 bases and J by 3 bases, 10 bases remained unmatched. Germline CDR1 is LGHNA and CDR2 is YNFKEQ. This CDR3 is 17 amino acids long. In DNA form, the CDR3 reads TGTGCCAGCAGCCAACACCGGCGGGACAGGGAAGACTATGGCTACACCTTC. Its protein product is CASSQHRRDREDYGYTF.